Sequencing of this T cell receptor (beta chain) was carried out in a study of blood T cell repertoires in COVID-19. The sample holds a few counts of this clone. Data came from immunoSEQ multiplex PCR; TCRdb stores just in-frame clones and leaves some out. Among 50,000 to 75,000 clones, more than 85% were seen once, and the ten largest hold around 5.5%. The TCR was taken from an elderly man in a cohort sampled during active COVID-19. The specimen sequenced was peripheral blood.

For the CDR3, the DNA is TGTGCCAGCAGCTTAGTGGGACAGATAAACACTGAAGCTTTCTTT. Translated: CASSLVGQINTEAFF. The chain has TRBV7-9 and TRBJ1-1; TRBD1 matches 7 bases. CDR1 SEHNR and CDR2 FQNEAQ come from the germline V gene (reference sequence). V shed 1 base, J shed 2 bases, and the junction held 4 bases outside the gene matches. The CDR3 is made up of 15 amino acids.